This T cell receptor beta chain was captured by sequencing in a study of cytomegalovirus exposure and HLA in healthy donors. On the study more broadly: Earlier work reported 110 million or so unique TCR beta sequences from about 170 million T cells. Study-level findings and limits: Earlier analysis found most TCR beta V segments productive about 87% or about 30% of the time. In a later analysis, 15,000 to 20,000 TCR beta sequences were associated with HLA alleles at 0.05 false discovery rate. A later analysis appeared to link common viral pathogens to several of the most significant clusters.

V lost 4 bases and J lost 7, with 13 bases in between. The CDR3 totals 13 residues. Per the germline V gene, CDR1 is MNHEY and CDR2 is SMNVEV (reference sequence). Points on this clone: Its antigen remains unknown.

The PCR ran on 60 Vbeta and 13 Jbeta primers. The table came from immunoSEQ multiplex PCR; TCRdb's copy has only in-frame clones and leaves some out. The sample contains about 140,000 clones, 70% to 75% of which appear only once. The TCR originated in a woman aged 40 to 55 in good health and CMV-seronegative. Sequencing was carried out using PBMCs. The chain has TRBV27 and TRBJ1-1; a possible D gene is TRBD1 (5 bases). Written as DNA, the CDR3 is TGTGCCAGCAGTTCCTTAGGACACCTTGAAGCTTTCTTT. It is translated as CASSSLGHLEAFF.